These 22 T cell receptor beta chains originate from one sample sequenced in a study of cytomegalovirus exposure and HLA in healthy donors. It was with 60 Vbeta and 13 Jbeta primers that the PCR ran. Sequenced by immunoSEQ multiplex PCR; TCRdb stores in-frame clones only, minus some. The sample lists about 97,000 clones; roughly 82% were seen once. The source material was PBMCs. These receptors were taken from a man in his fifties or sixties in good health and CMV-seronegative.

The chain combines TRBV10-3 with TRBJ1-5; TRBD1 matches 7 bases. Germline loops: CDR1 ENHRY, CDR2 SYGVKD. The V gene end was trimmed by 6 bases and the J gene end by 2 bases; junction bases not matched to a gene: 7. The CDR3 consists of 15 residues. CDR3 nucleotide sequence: TGTGCCATCAGCACAGGGGCTTCGGGCAATCAGCCCCAGCATTTT. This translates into CAISTGASGNQPQHF.

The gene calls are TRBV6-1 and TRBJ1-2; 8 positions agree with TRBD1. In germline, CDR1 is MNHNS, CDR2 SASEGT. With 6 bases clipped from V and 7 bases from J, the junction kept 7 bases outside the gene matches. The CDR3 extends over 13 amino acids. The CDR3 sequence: CASRISDRAGYTF. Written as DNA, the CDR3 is TGTGCCAGCAGGATCTCGGACAGGGCTGGCTACACCTTC.

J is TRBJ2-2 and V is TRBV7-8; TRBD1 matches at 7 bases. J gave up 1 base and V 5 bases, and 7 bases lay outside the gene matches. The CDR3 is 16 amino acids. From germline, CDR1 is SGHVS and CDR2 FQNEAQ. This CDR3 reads CASSPEGQLNTGELFF. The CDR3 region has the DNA TGTGCCAGCAGCCCAGAGGGACAGCTGAACACCGGGGAGCTGTTTTTT.

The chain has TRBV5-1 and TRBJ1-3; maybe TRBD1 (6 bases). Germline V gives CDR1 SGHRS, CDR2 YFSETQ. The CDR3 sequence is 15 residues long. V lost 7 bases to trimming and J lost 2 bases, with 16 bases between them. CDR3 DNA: TGCGCCAGCGCAAAGCGGGAGGGGGCTGGAAACACCATATATTTT. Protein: CASAKREGAGNTIYF.

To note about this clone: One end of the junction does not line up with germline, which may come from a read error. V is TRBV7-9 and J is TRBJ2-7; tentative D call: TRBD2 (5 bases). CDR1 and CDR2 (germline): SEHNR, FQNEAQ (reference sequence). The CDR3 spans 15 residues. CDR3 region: CSSSPTGIGFYEQYF. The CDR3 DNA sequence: TGTTCCAGCAGCCCCACCGGGATAGGCTTCTACGAGCAGTACTTC.

The CDR3 spells CASTVLAGRRDTQYF. Written as DNA, the CDR3 is TGCGCCAGCACCGTTCTAGCGGGGAGGAGAGATACGCAGTATTTT. V and J are TRBV5-1 and TRBJ2-3; 9 bases agree with TRBD2. CDR1 SGHRS and CDR2 YFSETQ come from the germline V gene. Germline trimming cut 6 bases from V and 5 bases from J; bases unmatched to any gene: 10. This CDR3 spans 15 amino acids.

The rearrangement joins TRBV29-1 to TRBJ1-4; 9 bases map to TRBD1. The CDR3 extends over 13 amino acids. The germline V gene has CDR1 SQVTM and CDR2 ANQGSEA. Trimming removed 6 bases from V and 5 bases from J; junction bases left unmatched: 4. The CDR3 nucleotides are TGCAGCGTCGCCGGGACAGGGAATGAAAAACTGTTTTTT. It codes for CSVAGTGNEKLFF.

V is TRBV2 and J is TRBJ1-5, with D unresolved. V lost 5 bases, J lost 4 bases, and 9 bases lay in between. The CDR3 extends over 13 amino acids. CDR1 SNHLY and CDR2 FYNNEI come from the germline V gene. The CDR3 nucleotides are TGTGCCAGCAGTAACGACAAGAATCAGCCCCAGCATTTT. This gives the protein CASSNDKNQPQHF. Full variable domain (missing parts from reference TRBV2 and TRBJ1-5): EPEVTQTPSHQVTQMGQEVILRCVPISNHLYFYWYRQILGQKVEFLVSFYNNEISEKSEIFDDQFSVERPDGSNFTLKIRSTKLEDSAMYFCASSNDKNQPQHFGDGTRLSIL.

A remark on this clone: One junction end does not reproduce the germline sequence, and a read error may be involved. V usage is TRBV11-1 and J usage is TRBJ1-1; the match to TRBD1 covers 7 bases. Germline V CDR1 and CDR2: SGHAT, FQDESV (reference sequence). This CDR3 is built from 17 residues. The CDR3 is CASSGDDRAGWNTETFF. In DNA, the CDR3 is TGTGCCAGCAGCGGAGATGACAGGGCGGGTTGGAACACTGAAACTTTCTTT.

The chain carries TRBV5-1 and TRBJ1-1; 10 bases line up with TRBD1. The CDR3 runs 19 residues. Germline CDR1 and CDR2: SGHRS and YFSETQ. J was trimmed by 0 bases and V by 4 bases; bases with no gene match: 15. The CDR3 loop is CASSPGETGGVGMNTEAFF. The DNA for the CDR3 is TGCGCCAGCAGCCCGGGTGAGACAGGGGGCGTTGGAATGAACACTGAAGCTTTCTTT.

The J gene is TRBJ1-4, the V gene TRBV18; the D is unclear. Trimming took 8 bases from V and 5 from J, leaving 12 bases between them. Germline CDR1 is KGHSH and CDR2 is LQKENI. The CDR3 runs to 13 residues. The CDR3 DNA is TGTGCCAGCCTACCGGGAATGAATGAAAAACTGTTTTTT. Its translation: CASLPGMNEKLFF.

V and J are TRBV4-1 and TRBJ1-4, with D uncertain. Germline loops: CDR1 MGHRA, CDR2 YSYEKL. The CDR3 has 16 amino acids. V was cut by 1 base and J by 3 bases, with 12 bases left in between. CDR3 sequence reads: CASSQVANRANEKLFF. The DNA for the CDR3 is TGCGCCAGCAGCCAAGTTGCGAATCGGGCTAATGAAAAACTGTTTTTT.

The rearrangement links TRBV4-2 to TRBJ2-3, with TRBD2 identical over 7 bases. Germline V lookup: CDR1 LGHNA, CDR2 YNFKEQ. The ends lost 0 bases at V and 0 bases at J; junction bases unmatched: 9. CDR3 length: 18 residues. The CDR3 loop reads CASSQDRDGAGSTDTQYF. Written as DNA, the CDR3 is TGTGCCAGCAGCCAAGATCGGGACGGAGCGGGGAGCACAGATACGCAGTATTTT.

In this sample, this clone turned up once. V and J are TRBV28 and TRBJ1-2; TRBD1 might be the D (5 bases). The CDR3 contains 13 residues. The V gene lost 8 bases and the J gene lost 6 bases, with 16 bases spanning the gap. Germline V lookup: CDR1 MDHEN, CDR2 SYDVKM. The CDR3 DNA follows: TGTGCCAGCCAACGGGGGTCCGGCGATGGCTACACCTTC. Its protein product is CASQRGSGDGYTF.

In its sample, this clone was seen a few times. This chain's CDR3 is CAWTTGGARQVSQPQHF. The CDR3 DNA reads TGTGCCTGGACTACGGGGGGGGCGCGACAGGTCAGTCAGCCCCAGCATTTT. The chain has TRBV30 and TRBJ1-5, with D tentatively TRBD1 (6 bases). CDR1 GTSNPN and CDR2 SVGIG come from the germline V gene (reference sequence). V dropped 4 bases and J dropped 6 bases, with 25 bases sitting between them. The CDR3 has 17 amino acids. The whole variable domain, filled in from reference TRBV30 and TRBJ1-5, reads SQTIHQWPATLVQPVGSPLSLECTVEGTSNPNLYWYRQAAGRGLQLLFYSVGIGQISSEVPQNLSASRPQDRQFILSSKKLLLSDSGFYLCAWTTGGARQVSQPQHFGDGTRLSIL.

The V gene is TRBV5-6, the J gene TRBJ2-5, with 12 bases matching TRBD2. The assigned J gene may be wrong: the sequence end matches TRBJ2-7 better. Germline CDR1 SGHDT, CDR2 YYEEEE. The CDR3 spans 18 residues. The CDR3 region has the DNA TGTGCCAGCAGCTCTCGGCTAGCGGGGGGGTCCCTCTCCTACGAGCAGTACTTC. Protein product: CASSSRLAGGSLSYEQYF.

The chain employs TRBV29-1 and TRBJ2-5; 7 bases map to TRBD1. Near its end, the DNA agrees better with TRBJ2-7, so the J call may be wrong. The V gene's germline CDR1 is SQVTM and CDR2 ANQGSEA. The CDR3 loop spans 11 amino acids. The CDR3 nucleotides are TGCAGCGTTTTAACAGGGGACGAGCAGTACTTC. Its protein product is CSVLTGDEQYF.

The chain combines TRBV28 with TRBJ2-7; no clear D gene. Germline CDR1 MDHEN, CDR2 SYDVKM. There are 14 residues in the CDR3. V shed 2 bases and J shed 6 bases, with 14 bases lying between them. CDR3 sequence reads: CASSLRILSGEQYF. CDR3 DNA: TGTGCCAGCAGTTTACGCATATTGAGTGGCGAGCAGTACTTC.

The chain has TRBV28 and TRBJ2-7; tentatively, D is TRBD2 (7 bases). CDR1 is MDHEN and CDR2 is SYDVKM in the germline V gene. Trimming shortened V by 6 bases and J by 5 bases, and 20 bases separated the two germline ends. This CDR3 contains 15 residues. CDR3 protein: CASRFGGGGRHEQYF. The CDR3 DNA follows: TGTGCCAGCAGGTTCGGAGGGGGGGGGAGGCACGAGCAGTACTTC.

CDR3 sequence reads: CASSHGYTGELFF. In DNA, the CDR3 is TGTGCCAGCAGCCACGGTTACACCGGGGAGCTGTTTTTT. This sequence joins TRBV28 and TRBJ2-2; D remains unclear. Germline CDR1 MDHEN, CDR2 SYDVKM. Trimming left V 6 bases short and J 3 bases short, with 8 bases between. The CDR3 is 13 amino acids. Complete variable domain (other parts from reference TRBV28 and TRBJ2-2): DVKVTQSSRYLVKRTGEKVFLECVQDMDHENMFWYRQDPGLGLRLIYFSYDVKMKEKGDIPEGYSVSREKKERFSLILESASTNQTSMYLCASSHGYTGELFFGEGSRLTVL.

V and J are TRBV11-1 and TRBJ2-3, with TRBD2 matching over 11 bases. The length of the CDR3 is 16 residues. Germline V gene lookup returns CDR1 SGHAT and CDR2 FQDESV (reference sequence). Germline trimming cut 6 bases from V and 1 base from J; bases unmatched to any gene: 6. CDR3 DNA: TGTGCCAGCAGTGGCTCACTAGCGGGGGGCACAGATACGCAGTATTTT. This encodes CASSGSLAGGTDTQYF.

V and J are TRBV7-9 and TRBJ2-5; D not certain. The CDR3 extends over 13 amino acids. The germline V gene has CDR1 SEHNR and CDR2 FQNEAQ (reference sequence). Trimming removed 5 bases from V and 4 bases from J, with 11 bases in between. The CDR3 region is CASSTEWRETQYF. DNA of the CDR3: TGTGCCAGCAGCACCGAATGGAGAGAGACCCAGTACTTC.